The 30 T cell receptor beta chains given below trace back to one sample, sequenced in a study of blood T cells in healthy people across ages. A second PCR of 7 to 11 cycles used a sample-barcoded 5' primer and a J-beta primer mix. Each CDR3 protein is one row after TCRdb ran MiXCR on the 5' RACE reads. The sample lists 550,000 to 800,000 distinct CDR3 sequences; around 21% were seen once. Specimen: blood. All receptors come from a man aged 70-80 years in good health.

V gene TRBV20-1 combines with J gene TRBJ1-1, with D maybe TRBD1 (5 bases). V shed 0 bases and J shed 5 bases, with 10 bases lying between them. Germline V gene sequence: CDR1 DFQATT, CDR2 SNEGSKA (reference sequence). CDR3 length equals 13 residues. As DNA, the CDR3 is TGCAGTGCTAGAGATTGGGGGGGGACTGAAGCTTTCTTT. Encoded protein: CSARDWGGTEAFF.

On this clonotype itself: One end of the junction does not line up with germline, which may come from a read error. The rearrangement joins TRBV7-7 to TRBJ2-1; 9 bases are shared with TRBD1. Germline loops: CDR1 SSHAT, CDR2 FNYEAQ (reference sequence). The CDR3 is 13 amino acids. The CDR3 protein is CASSRDRELEQFF. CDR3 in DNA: TGTGCTAGCAGCCGGGACAGGGAGCTTGAGCAGTTCTTC.

In DNA, the CDR3 is TGTGCCAGCAGCTTAGTGATGGAGAACTATGGCTACACCTTC. Protein product: CASSLVMENYGYTF. The rearrangement links TRBV7-9 to TRBJ1-2; D call uncertain. The V and J ends lost 1 base and 2 bases respectively, with 8 bases between them. The CDR3 totals 14 residues. Germline V CDR1 and CDR2: SEHNR, FQNEAQ (reference sequence).

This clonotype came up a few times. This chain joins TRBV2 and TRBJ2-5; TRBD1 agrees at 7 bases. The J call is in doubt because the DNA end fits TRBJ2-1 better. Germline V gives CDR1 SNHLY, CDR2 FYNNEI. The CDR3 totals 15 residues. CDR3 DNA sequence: TGTGCCAGCACCCAGCTCCCTACAGGGGTGGGTGAGCAGTTCTTC. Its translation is CASTQLPTGVGEQFF.

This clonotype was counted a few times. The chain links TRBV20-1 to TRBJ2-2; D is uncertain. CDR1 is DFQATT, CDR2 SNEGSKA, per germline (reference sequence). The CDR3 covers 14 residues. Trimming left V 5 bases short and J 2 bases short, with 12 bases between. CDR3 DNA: TGCAGTGCTCCTGCCCTATTAAACACCGGGGAGCTGTTTTTT. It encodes CSAPALLNTGELFF.

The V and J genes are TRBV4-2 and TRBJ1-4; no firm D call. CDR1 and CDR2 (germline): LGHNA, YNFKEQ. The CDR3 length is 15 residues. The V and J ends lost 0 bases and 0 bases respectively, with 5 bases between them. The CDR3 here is CASSQEVATNEKLFF. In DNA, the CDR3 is TGTGCCAGCAGCCAAGAGGTAGCAACTAATGAAAAACTGTTTTTT.

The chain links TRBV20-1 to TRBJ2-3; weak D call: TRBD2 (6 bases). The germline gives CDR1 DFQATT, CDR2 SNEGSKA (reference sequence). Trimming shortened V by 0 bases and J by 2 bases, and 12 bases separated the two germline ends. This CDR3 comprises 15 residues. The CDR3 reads CSARDVEGDTDTQYF. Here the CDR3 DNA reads TGCAGTGCTAGAGATGTGGAGGGAGACACAGATACGCAGTATTTT.

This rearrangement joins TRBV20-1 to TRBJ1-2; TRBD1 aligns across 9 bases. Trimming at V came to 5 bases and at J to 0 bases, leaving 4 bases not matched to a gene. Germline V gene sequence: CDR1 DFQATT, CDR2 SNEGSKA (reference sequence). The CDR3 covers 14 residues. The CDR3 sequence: CSAPRQGANYGYTF. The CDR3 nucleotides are TGCAGTGCTCCTCGACAGGGGGCTAACTATGGCTACACCTTC.

Here the CDR3 DNA reads TGCAGTGCGAGAAGTCCGGACAGGTTGAACACTGAAGCTTTCTTT. It encodes CSARSPDRLNTEAFF. J is TRBJ1-1 and V is TRBV20-1; 7 bases are a match to TRBD1. Germline loops: CDR1 DFQATT, CDR2 SNEGSKA (reference sequence). After removal of 6 bases from V and 0 bases from J, the junction contained 10 bases not matched to a gene. This CDR3 has 15 residues.

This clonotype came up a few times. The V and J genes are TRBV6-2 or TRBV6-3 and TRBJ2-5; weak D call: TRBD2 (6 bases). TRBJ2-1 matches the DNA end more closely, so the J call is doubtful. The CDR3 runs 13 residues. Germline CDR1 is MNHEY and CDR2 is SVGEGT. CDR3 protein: CASGTFDSNEQFF. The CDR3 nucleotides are TGTGCCAGCGGGACTTTTGACTCCAATGAGCAGTTCTTC.

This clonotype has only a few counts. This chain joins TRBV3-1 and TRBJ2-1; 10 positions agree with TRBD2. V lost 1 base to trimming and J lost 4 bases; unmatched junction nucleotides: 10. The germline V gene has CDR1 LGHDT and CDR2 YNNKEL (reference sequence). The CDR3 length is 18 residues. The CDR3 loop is CASSQVPLLAGQYNEQFF. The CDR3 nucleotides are TGTGCCAGCAGCCAAGTACCGCTACTAGCGGGACAATACAATGAGCAGTTCTTC.

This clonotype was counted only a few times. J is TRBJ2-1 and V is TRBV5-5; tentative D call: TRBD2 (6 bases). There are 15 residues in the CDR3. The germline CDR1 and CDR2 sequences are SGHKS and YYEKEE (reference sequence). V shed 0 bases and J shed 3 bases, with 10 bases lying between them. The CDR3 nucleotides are TGTGCCAGCAGCTTGGAGGTGCGGGACTACAATGAGCAGTTCTTC. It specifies CASSLEVRDYNEQFF.

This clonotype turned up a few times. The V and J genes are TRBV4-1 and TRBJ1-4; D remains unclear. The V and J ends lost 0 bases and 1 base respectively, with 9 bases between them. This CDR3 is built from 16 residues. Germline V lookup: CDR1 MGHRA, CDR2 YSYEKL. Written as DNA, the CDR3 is TGCGCCAGCAGCCAAGAGGTGGCTGGAACTAATGAAAAACTGTTTTTT. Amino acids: CASSQEVAGTNEKLFF.

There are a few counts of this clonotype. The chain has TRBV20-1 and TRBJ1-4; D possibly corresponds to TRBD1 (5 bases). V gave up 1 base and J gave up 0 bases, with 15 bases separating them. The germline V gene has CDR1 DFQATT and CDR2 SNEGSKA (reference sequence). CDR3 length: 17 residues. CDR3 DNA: TGCAGTGCTAGAGGAAACAGGACATATGCAACTAATGAAAAACTGTTTTTT. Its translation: CSARGNRTYATNEKLFF.

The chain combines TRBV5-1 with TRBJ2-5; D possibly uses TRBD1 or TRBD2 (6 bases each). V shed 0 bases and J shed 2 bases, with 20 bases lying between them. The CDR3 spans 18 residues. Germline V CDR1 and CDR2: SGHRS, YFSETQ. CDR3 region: CASSLGPRGRGTQETQYF. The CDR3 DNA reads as TGCGCCAGCAGCTTGGGCCCACGGGGGCGAGGGACTCAAGAGACCCAGTACTTC.

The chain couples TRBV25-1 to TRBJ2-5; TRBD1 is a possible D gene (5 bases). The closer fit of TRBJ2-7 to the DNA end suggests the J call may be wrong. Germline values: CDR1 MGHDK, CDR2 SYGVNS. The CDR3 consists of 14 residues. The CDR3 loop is CASRDTYSSYEQYF. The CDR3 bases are TGTGCCAGCAGGGACACATATAGCTCCTACGAGCAGTACTTC.

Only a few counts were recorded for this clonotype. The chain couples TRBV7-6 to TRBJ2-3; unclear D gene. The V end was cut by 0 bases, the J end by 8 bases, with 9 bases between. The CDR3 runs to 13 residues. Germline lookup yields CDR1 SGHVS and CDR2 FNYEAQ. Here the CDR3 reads CASSLAGKATQYF. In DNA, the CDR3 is TGTGCCAGCAGCTTAGCAGGGAAAGCTACGCAGTATTTT. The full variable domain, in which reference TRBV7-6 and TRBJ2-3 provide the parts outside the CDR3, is GAGVSQSPRYKVTKRGQDVALRCDPISGHVSLYWYRQALGQGPEFLTYFNYEAQQDKSGLPNDRFSAERPEGSISTLTIQRTEQRDSAMYRCASSLAGKATQYFGPGTRLTVL.

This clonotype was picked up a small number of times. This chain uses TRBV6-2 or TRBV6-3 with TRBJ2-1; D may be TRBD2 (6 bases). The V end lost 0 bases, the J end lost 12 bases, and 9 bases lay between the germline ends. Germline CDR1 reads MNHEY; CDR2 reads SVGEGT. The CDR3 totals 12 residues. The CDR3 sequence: CASSYSAGWQFF. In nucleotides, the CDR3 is TGTGCCAGCAGTTACTCGGCGGGGTGGCAGTTCTTC.

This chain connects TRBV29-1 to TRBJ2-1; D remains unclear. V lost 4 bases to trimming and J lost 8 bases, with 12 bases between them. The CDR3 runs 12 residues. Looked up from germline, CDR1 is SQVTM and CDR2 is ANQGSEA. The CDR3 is CSVAHSRDEQFF. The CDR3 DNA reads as TGCAGCGTTGCCCATTCTAGGGATGAGCAGTTCTTC.

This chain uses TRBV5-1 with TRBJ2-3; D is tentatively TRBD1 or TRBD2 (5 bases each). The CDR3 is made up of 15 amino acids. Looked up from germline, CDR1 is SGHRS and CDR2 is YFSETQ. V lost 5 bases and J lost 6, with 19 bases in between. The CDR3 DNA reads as TGCGCCAGCAGTTCTGTGGGCTCCGGGGCGGATACGCAGTATTTT. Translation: CASSSVGSGADTQYF. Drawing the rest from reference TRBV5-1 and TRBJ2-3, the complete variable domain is KAGVTQTPRYLIKTRGQQVTLSCSPISGHRSVSWYQQTPGQGLQFLFEYFSETQRNKGNFPGRFSGRQFSNSRSEMNVSTLELGDSALYLCASSSVGSGADTQYFGPGTRLTVL.

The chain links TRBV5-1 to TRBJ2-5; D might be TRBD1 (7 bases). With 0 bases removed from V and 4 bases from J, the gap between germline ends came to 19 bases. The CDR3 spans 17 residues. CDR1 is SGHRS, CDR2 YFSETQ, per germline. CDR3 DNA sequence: TGCGCCAGCAGCTTGGAAGGCCCAGGGGGGATGTCAGAGACCCAGTACTTC. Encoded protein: CASSLEGPGGMSETQYF.

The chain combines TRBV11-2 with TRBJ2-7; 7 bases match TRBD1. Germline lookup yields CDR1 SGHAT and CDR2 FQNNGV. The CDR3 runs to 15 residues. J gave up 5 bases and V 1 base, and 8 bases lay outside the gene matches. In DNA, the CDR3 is TGTGCCAGCAGCTTAGCCGCGACAGGGACCGACGAGCAGTACTTC. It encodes CASSLAATGTDEQYF.

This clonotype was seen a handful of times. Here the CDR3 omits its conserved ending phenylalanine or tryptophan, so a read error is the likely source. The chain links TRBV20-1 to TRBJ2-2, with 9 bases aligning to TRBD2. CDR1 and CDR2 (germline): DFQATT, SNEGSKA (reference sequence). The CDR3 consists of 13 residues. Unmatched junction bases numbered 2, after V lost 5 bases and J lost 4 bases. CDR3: CSAGSGSTGELFL. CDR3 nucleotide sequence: TGCAGTGCTGGTAGCGGGAGCACCGGGGAGCTGTTTCTT.

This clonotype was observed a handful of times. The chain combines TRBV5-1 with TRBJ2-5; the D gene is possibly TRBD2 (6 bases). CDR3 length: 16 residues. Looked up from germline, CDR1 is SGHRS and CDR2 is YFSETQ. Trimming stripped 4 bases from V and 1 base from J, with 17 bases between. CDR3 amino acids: CASSPGERRTQETQYF. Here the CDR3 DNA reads TGCGCCAGCAGCCCGGGGGAGCGACGGACCCAAGAGACCCAGTACTTC.

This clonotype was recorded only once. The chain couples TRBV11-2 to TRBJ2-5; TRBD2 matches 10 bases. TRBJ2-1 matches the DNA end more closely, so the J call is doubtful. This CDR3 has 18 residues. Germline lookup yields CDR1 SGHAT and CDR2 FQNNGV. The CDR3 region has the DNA TGTGCCAGCAGCTTATCTAAGGGGCTAGCGGGAGACAGAAGTGAGCAGTTCTTC. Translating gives CASSLSKGLAGDRSEQFF.

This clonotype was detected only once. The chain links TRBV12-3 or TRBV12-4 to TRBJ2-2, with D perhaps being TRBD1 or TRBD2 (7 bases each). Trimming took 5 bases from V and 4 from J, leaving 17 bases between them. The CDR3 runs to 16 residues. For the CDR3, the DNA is TGTGCCAGCAGTCCCGGGGGAGGGGGCTTCACCGGGGAGCTGTTTTTT. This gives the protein CASSPGGGGFTGELFF.

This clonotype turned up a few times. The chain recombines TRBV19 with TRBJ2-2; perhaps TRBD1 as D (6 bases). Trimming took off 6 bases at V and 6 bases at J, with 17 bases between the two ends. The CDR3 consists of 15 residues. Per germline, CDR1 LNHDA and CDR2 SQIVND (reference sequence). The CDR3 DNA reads TGTGCCAGTAGCTTACAGGGTTTTGGGGCCGGGGAGCTGTTTTTT. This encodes CASSLQGFGAGELFF.

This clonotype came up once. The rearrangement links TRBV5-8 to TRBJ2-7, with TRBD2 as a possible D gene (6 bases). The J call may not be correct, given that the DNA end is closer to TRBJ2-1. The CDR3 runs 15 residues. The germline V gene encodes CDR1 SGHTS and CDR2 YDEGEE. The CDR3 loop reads CASSLGREWVNEQFF. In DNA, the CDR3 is TGTGCCAGCAGCTTGGGCCGGGAGTGGGTGAATGAGCAGTTCTTC.

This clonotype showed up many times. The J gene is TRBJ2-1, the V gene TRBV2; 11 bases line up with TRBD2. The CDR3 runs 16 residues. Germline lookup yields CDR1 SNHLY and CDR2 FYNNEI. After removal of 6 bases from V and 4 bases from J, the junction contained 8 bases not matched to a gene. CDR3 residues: CASRDILAGEYNEQFF. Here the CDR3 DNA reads TGTGCCAGCAGGGACATACTAGCGGGAGAGTACAATGAGCAGTTCTTC.

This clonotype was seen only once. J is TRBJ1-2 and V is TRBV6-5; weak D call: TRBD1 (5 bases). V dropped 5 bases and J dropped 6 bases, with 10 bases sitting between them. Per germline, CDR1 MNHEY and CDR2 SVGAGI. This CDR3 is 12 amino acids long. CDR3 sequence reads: CASSTLGDGYTF. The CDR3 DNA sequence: TGTGCCAGCAGTACTTTGGGGGATGGCTACACCTTC.